This T cell receptor (beta chain) was sequenced during a study of response to subunit inactivated influenza vaccine. Study-wide results and caveats: The study's authors posited that every seasonal influenza vaccination enlists few new T cells.

Only a few counts were recorded for this clonotype. Its antigen is as yet unknown. The trim removed 8 bases at V and 4 bases at J, leaving 7 bases unmatched. The CDR3 length is 14 residues. TCRdb fed the RT-PCR reads into MiXCR, producing one record per CDR3 protein. This sample carries 650,000 to 800,000 distinct CDR3 sequences, 14% of them seen once, and the ten largest clones take 6% to 7%. This chain connects TRBV12-3 or TRBV12-4 to TRBJ2-2; 7 bases fit TRBD2. The TCR was taken from a middle-aged man who received an inactivated influenza vaccine. Sequencing used PBMCs from blood, obtained less than 15 days before vaccination. The CDR3 protein is CASLGGRATGELFF. Here the CDR3 DNA reads TGTGCCAGCTTGGGGGGGAGGGCCACCGGGGAGCTGTTTTTT.